Each of the 6 T cell receptor beta chains below was sequenced from the same sample in a study of technical replicates of blood from several donors. Sequencing used immunoSEQ multiplex PCR; TCRdb keeps in-frame clones, though not all of them. The data hold roughly 80,000 clones, with roughly 95% observed a single time. Source material: T cells isolated from PBMCs. The source of these receptors is a human donor in good health.

The chain has TRBV11-3 and TRBJ2-1, with a possible D match to TRBD2 (5 bases). Germline values: CDR1 SGHNT, CDR2 YENEEA. The CDR3 totals 13 residues. Trimming cost V 1 base and J 4 bases, with 5 bases left between them. CDR3 nucleotides: TGTGCCAGCAGCTTAGGAGGGTACAATGAGCAGTTCTTC. It codes for CASSLGGYNEQFF.

J is TRBJ2-7 and V is TRBV30, with TRBD1 identical over 9 bases. The CDR3 is 13 residues long. After removal of 2 bases from V and 5 bases from J, the junction contained 4 bases not matched to a gene. CDR1 GTSNPN and CDR2 SVGIG come from the germline V gene (reference sequence). The CDR3 DNA reads TGTGCCTGGAGTCGCAACAGGGGGCACGAGCAGTACTTC. It specifies CAWSRNRGHEQYF.

The chain is built from TRBV19 and TRBJ1-5, with TRBD1 matching 7 bases. V was pared by 9 bases and J by 8 bases, with 19 bases of the junction left unmatched. Germline V gene data show CDR1 as LNHDA and CDR2 as SQIVND (reference sequence). The CDR3 is 16 residues long. CDR3 DNA sequence: TGTGCCAGCTCTCCCCAACAGGGGCCCCTTCAGGAGCCCCAGCATTTT. Translating it yields CASSPQQGPLQEPQHF.

This rearrangement joins TRBV7-3 to TRBJ1-2; D may be TRBD1 (6 bases). This CDR3 is 17 amino acids long. V lost 1 base to trimming and J lost 7 bases, with 22 bases between them. The germline V gene has CDR1 SGHTA and CDR2 FQGTGA. The CDR3 sequence is CASSLRGGLVGAPGYTF. CDR3 nucleotide sequence: TGTGCCAGCAGCTTAAGAGGCGGGCTGGTGGGGGCCCCTGGCTACACCTTC.

The chain carries TRBV29-1 and TRBJ2-3; D ambiguous. CDR3 size: 14 residues. CDR1 is SQVTM and CDR2 is ANQGSEA in the germline V gene. V shed 3 bases and J shed 0 bases, with 10 bases lying between them. The CDR3 sequence: CSVDAISSTDTQYF. CDR3 DNA: TGCAGCGTTGATGCTATTTCTAGCACAGATACGCAGTATTTT.

The genes are TRBV6-5 and TRBJ1-2; D call uncertain. The CDR3 length is 15 residues. Trimming took off 6 bases at V and 5 bases at J, with 19 bases between the two ends. Germline assignment: CDR1 MNHEY and CDR2 SVGAGI. CDR3: CASRDPGDGRYGYTF. CDR3 in DNA: TGTGCCAGCAGAGACCCTGGAGATGGGAGGTATGGCTACACCTTC.